Given below is one TCR beta chain in context. The clone's antigen remains unknown. Base-call qualities are not available, and no considerably larger clone is one nucleotide away. This sample is drawn from a study of control samples from healthy donors and cancer patients (dated by TCRdb to about 2020). Library preparation was by the immunoSEQ multiplex PCR assay. TCRdb took over this immuneACCESS table, retaining in-frame rearrangements with V and J assigned. Such tables are incomplete; in checked studies, under half of the missing clones stem from an unresolved V gene, and the remainder is unexplained. The sample table holds about 160,000 clones, of which roughly 94% were seen once. The leading ten clones occupy 8.5% of the sample. This sequence originates from a woman aged 40 to 50 in good health. The source material was blood.

The encoded CDR3 is CAWTSTNEKLFF. The DNA sequence is TGTGCCTGGACGTCAACTAATGAAAAACTGTTTTTT. The receptor chain draws on TRBV30 and TRBJ1-4; no confident D gene assignment can be made. The germline V gene (reference sequence) provides CDR1 GTSNPN and CDR2 SVGIG. Including the terminal cysteine and phenylalanine, the CDR3 comprises 12 residues. Of the read, only the CDR3 DNA is kept; its 36 bases are in frame from base 1. V and J are truncated by 4 bases and 0 bases respectively, leaving an intervening sequence of 3 bases.